Sequencing of this T cell receptor (beta chain) was carried out in a study of blood T cell repertoires in COVID-19. The overall study: Samples of COVID-19 (acute and convalescent) were obtained from the United States, Italy and Spain. From T cells, B-cell-depleted T cells, or PBMCs came the material, which was cDNA or gDNA.

Under the authors' procedure: Amplification with reference gene primers provided the estimates of nucleated cell counts. Repertoires were generated with immunoSEQ multiplex PCR, while TCRdb's copy carries only in-frame clones and drops some. V, J and clone size reflect that table, while D and trimming were determined from the DNA. This sample has approximately 210,000 clones; 70% to 90% occur once, and the top ten carry roughly 0.69%. The receptor was isolated from a man aged 40-49 years with acute or convalescent COVID-19. Specimen: peripheral blood.

This CDR3 is CASSIGGVASYNEQFF. CDR3 DNA: TGTGCCAGTAGTATAGGGGGAGTTGCGTCCTACAATGAGCAGTTCTTC. J is TRBJ2-1 and V is TRBV19; D may be TRBD2 (5 bases). The V gene lost 1 base and the J gene lost 1 base, with 11 bases spanning the gap. This CDR3 is built from 16 residues. Germline V CDR1 and CDR2: LNHDA, SQIVND (reference sequence).